Detailed here is one TCR beta chain. This sample is drawn from a study of OX40 agonist ivuxolimab in advanced cancers. The CDR3 spans 15 residues. Germline V gene sequence: CDR1 SGHNT, CDR2 YENEEA. V was pared by 9 bases and J by 3 bases, with 19 bases between. Repertoires were generated with immunoSEQ multiplex PCR, while TCRdb's copy carries only in-frame clones and drops some. The sample yields some 65,000 clones, around 85% seen once. The source was CD4+ or CD8+ T cells sorted from blood, collected in a trial of the OX40 agonist ivuxolimab. This sequence was found in an adult with an advanced solid tumor such as melanoma, head and neck, liver or kidney cancer. The rearrangement links TRBV11-3 to TRBJ2-3; D possibly matches TRBD1 or TRBD2 (5 bases each). CDR3 sequence reads: CARGPGAEETDTQYF. The CDR3, as DNA: TGTGCCAGAGGCCCCGGGGCGGAGGAAACAGATACGCAGTATTTT.